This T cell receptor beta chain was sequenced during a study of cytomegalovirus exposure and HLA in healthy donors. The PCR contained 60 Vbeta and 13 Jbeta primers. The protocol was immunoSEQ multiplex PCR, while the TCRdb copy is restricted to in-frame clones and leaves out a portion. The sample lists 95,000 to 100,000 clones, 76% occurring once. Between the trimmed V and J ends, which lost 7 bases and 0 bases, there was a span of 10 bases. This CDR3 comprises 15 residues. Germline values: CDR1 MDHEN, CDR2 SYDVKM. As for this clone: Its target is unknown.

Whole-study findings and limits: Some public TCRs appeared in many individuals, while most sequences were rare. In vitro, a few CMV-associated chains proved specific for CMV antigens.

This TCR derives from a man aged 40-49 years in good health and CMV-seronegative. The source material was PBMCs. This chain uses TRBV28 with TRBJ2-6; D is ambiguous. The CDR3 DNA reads TGTGCCAGCACCTCTGGCTTCTCTGGGGCCAACGTCCTGACTTTC. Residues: CASTSGFSGANVLTF.